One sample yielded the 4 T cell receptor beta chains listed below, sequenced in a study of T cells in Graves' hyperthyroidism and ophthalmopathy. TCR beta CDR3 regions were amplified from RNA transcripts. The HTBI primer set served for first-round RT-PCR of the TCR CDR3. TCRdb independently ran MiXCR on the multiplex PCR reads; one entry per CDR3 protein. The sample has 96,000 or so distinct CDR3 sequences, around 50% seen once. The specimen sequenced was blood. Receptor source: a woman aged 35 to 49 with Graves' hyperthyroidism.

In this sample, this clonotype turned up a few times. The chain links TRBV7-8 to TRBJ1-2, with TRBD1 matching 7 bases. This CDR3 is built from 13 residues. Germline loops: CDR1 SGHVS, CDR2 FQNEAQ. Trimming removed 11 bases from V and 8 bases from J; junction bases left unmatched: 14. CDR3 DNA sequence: TGTGCCTGGAGTGTTCTAGAGGGGGCAGGCTACACCTTC. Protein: CAWSVLEGAGYTF. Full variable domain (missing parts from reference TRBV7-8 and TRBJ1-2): GAGVSQSPRYKVAKRGQDVALRCDPISGHVSLFWYQQALGQGPEFLTYFQNEAQLDKSGLPSDRFFAERPEGSVSTLKIQRTQQEDSAVYLCAWSVLEGAGYTFGSGTRLTVV.

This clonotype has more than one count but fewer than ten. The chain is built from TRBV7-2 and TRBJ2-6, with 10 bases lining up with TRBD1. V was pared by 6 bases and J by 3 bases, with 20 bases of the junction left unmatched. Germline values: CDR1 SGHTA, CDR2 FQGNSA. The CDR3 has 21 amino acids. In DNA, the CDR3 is TGTGCCAGCAGTCAGAAGGCGGAGATGACAGGGGGCGGTTTTGGGGCCAACGTCCTGACTTTC. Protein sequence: CASSQKAEMTGGGFGANVLTF.

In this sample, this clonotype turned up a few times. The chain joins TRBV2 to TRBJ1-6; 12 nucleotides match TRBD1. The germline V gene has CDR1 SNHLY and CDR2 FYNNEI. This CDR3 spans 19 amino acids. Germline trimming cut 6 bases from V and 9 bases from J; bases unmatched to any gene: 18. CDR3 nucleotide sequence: TGTGCCAGCAGAGCCGGGACAGGGGGCGAGAGGTTTCGGCGTTCACCCCTCCACTTT. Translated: CASRAGTGGERFRRSPLHF.

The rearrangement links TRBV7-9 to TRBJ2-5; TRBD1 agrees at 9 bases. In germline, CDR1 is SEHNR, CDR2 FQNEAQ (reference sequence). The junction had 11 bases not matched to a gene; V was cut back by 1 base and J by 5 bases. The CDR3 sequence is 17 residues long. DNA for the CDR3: TGTGCCAGCAGCTTAGGGGACAGGGTGGCCATTAGTGAGACCCAGTACTTC. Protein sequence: CASSLGDRVAISETQYF.